The 8 T cell receptor beta chains listed next were all sequenced from one sample in a study of T cells in Graves' hyperthyroidism and ophthalmopathy. The CDR3 regions of TCR beta were amplified from RNA transcripts. A first-round RT-PCR of the TCR CDR3 used the HTBI primer set. MiXCR, applied by TCRdb to the multiplex PCR reads, yields one record per CDR3 protein. The table lists roughly 710,000 distinct CDR3 sequences, about 35% of them singletons. The sample comprised blood. These receptor sequences come from a woman in her thirties or forties with Graves' hyperthyroidism.

This clonotype was counted at least ten times. The chain joins TRBV24-1 to TRBJ1-2; TRBD1 agrees at 8 bases. Trimming took 5 bases from V and 4 from J; bases not matched to a gene: 5. This CDR3 is 14 amino acids long. Germline V gene lookup returns CDR1 KGHDR and CDR2 SFDVKD. DNA of the CDR3: TGTGCCACCAGTGCCCGACAGGGGACCTATGGCTACACCTTC. As protein: CATSARQGTYGYTF.

V and J are TRBV19 and TRBJ1-2, with 7 bases aligning to TRBD1. In germline, CDR1 is LNHDA, CDR2 SQIVND (reference sequence). The CDR3 is 14 residues long. The junction had 10 bases not matched to a gene; V was cut back by 7 bases and J by 5 bases. In DNA, the CDR3 is TGTGCCAGTATTGAAAGGGGGCGTTCTTATGGCTACACCTTC. It codes for CASIERGRSYGYTF.

This clonotype was detected only once. V and J are TRBV10-3 and TRBJ2-7; TRBD1 matches at 8 bases. Germline V gives CDR1 ENHRY, CDR2 SYGVKD. V was clipped by 2 bases and J by 6 bases; unmatched bases: 6. CDR3 size: 14 residues. The CDR3 loop is CAISEARGPREQYF. The CDR3 bases are TGTGCCATCAGTGAGGCCAGGGGGCCCCGCGAGCAGTACTTC.

This clonotype was observed a handful of times. The CDR3 is CASSIGPTISNSPLHF. DNA of the CDR3: TGTGCCAGCAGCATAGGTCCTACGATATCTAATTCACCCCTCCACTTT. This chain connects TRBV5-4 to TRBJ1-6; no firm D call. V was cut by 4 bases and J by 6 bases, with 17 bases left in between. This CDR3 has 16 residues. Per germline, CDR1 SGHNT and CDR2 YYREEE (reference sequence). Complete variable domain (other parts from reference TRBV5-4 and TRBJ1-6): ETGVTQSPTHLIKTRGQQVTLRCSSQSGHNTVSWYQQALGQGPQFIFQYYREEENGRGNFPPRFSGLQFPNYSSELNVNALELDDSALYLCASSIGPTISNSPLHFGNGTRLTVT.

The J gene is TRBJ2-7, the V gene TRBV12-3 or TRBV12-4; 7 positions match TRBD1. CDR3 length equals 15 residues. With 5 bases clipped from V and 2 bases from J, the junction kept 9 bases outside the gene matches. The CDR3 is CASSQGQMITYEQYF. DNA for the CDR3: TGTGCCAGCAGTCAGGGACAGATGATTACCTACGAGCAGTACTTC.

This clonotype has a count of ten or more. The chain uses TRBV7-9 and TRBJ1-2; TRBD1 matches 7 bases. Trimming cost V 10 bases and J 4 bases; bases outside gene matches: 9. Germline lookup yields CDR1 SEHNR and CDR2 FQNEAQ (reference sequence). This CDR3 is built from 13 residues. This chain's CDR3 is CATRTGEVYGYTF. The CDR3 DNA reads as TGTGCCACTAGAACAGGGGAGGTCTATGGCTACACCTTC.

This clonotype came up a few times. The genes are TRBV5-5 and TRBJ1-1; 7 bases agree with TRBD1. Germline V gene data show CDR1 as SGHKS and CDR2 as YYEKEE (reference sequence). V shed 4 bases and J 8 bases; nucleotides not matched to a gene: 8. This CDR3 is 13 amino acids long. DNA of the CDR3: TGTGCCAGCAGCCCGTTGGGGACAGCAGAAGCTTTCTTT. It encodes CASSPLGTAEAFF. The whole variable domain, remainder taken from reference TRBV5-5 and TRBJ1-1, is DAGVTQSPTHLIKTRGQQVTLRCSPISGHKSVSWYQQVLGQGPQFIFQYYEKEERGRGNFPDRFSARQFPNYSSELNVNALLLGDSALYLCASSPLGTAEAFFGQGTRLTVV.

This clonotype has ten or more counts. One junction end does not reproduce the germline sequence, and a read error may be involved. The chain carries TRBV7-2 and TRBJ2-5; weak D call: TRBD2 (6 bases). The CDR3 has 13 residues. Germline lookup yields CDR1 SGHTA and CDR2 FQGNSA. CDR3 region: CASSLEGRETQYF. The CDR3 nucleotides are TGCGCCAGCAGCTTGGAGGGTCGGGAGACCCAGTACTTC.